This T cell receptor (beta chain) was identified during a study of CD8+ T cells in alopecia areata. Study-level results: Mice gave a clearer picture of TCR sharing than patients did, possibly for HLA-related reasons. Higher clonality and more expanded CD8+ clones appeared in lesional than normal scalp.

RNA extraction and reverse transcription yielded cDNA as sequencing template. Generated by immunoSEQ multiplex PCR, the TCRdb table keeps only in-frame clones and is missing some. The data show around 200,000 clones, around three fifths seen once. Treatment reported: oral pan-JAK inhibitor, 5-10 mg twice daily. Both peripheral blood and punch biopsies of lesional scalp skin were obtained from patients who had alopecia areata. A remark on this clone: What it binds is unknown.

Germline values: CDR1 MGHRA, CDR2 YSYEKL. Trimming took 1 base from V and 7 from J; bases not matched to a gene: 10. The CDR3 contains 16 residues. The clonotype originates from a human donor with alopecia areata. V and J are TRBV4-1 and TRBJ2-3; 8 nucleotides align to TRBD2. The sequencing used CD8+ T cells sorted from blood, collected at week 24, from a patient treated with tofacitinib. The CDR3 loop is CASSQARGGRVNTQYF. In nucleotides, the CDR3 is TGCGCCAGCAGCCAAGCTCGCGGGGGGCGGGTGAATACGCAGTATTTT.